One and the same sample provided the 14 T cell receptor beta chains below, sequenced in a study of CD8 T cells in ankylosing spondylitis. General study points: Within ankylosing spondylitis blood, a TCR beta motif made up of seven to nine highly homologous variants appeared to be characteristic.

No antigen is known for these receptors. TCRdb re-called the 5' RACE reads with MiXCR, one entry per CDR3 protein. The data show around 390,000 distinct CDR3 sequences, with approximately 20% seen just once and approximately 16% held by the top ten. Material: blood, either unsorted or a sorted T cell fraction (not recorded which). Every receptor here comes from a male donor with ankylosing spondylitis.

This clonotype was seen only a few times. The rearrangement uses TRBV7-2 and TRBJ2-1, with D unclear. The CDR3 runs 13 residues. Trimming removed 4 bases at V and 6 bases at J, with 10 bases between. Germline V gene data show CDR1 as SGHTA and CDR2 as FQGNSA. The CDR3 region is CASSWVQANEQFF. CDR3 bases: TGTGCCAGCAGCTGGGTCCAGGCCAATGAGCAGTTCTTC.

In its sample, this clonotype was seen a few times. The chain links TRBV6-5 to TRBJ2-2, with 10 bases that match TRBD2. The CDR3 has 17 residues. Germline V gene lookup returns CDR1 MNHEY and CDR2 SVGAGI. Germline trimming cut 2 bases from V and 3 bases from J; bases unmatched to any gene: 6. The CDR3 sequence: CASSYPSGSSYTGELFF. The CDR3 DNA follows: TGTGCCAGCAGTTACCCTAGCGGGAGTTCTTACACCGGGGAGCTGTTTTTT.

The genes are TRBV30 and TRBJ2-2, with a possible D match to TRBD2 (5 bases). Germline values: CDR1 GTSNPN, CDR2 SVGIG (reference sequence). The CDR3 spans 14 residues. V was cut by 2 bases and J by 7 bases, with 14 bases left in between. CDR3 nucleotides: TGTGCCTGGAGTCAGGACTCCCTTAGCGGGGAGCTGTTTTTT. This sequence encodes CAWSQDSLSGELFF.

V usage is TRBV18 and J usage is TRBJ2-2; a possible D gene is TRBD1 (6 bases). V was cut by 0 bases and J by 0 bases, with 8 bases left in between. Germline V gene data show CDR1 as KGHSH and CDR2 as LQKENI. CDR3 length: 16 residues. CDR3: CASSPPGAANTGELFF. The CDR3 DNA reads TGTGCCAGCTCACCACCGGGGGCCGCGAACACCGGGGAGCTGTTTTTT.

This sequence joins TRBV6-4 and TRBJ1-1, with D unclear. Germline V CDR1 and CDR2: MRHNA, SNTAGT. V lost 6 bases to trimming and J lost 5 bases, with 16 bases between them. The CDR3 has 14 amino acids. This CDR3 is CASSAGRASTEAFF. DNA for the CDR3: TGTGCCAGCAGCGCCGGGAGGGCTAGTACTGAAGCTTTCTTT.

This clonotype was detected only a few times. The J gene is TRBJ1-5, the V gene TRBV28, with D possibly being TRBD1 (5 bases). CDR1 is MDHEN and CDR2 is SYDVKM in the germline V gene. The CDR3 contains 17 residues. The ends were cut back, 7 bases at V and 3 bases at J, with 22 bases in the middle. Here the CDR3 DNA reads TGTGCCAGCATCTCCCCCCAGGGAATGCTGGTCAATCAGCCCCAGCATTTT. This codes for CASISPQGMLVNQPQHF.

This clonotype was seen a few times. The rearrangement joins TRBV25-1 to TRBJ1-3; no reliable D call. Germline-derived CDR1 and CDR2 are MGHDK and SYGVNS. The CDR3 covers 13 residues. V dropped 6 bases and J dropped 1 base, with 7 bases sitting between them. The CDR3 sequence is CASSHRSGNTIYF. CDR3 bases: TGTGCCAGCAGCCACCGGTCTGGAAACACCATATATTTT.

A few counts support this clonotype. This chain links TRBV20-1 with TRBJ2-1; 12 bases are a match to TRBD2. CDR1 DFQATT and CDR2 SNEGSKA come from the germline V gene (reference sequence). The CDR3 is 14 residues long. Trimming took 5 bases from V and 8 from J; bases not matched to a gene: 7. The CDR3 region is CSARRLAGGDEQFF. CDR3 nucleotide sequence: TGCAGTGCTCGTAGGCTAGCGGGAGGGGATGAGCAGTTCTTC.

J is TRBJ2-3 and V is TRBV28, with D possibly matching TRBD2 (6 bases). Per the germline V gene, CDR1 is MDHEN and CDR2 is SYDVKM. Trimming pared 3 bases from V and 2 bases from J, leaving 12 bases between. The CDR3 is 15 amino acids. The CDR3 DNA follows: TGTGCCAGCAGTTTTCCGACTAGGCCCACAGATACGCAGTATTTT. Its translation: CASSFPTRPTDTQYF.

This clonotype came up a few times. V gene TRBV2 combines with J gene TRBJ1-6; 9 bases line up with TRBD1. Unmatched junction bases numbered 10, after V lost 3 bases and J lost 10 bases. Germline V gene sequence: CDR1 SNHLY, CDR2 FYNNEI. The CDR3 extends over 16 amino acids. The CDR3 coding sequence is TGTGCCAGCAGTGAGGCGGTTGGACAGGGGTGGTCACCCCTCCACTTT. Its protein is CASSEAVGQGWSPLHF. Variable domain in full (rest from reference TRBV2 and TRBJ1-6): EPEVTQTPSHQVTQMGQEVILRCVPISNHLYFYWYRQILGQKVEFLVSFYNNEISEKSEIFDDQFSVERPDGSNFTLKIRSTKLEDSAMYFCASSEAVGQGWSPLHFGNGTRLTVT.

This sequence joins TRBV3-1 and TRBJ1-1; D gene uncertain. Germline V gives CDR1 LGHDT, CDR2 YNNKEL (reference sequence). The V gene lost 4 bases and the J gene lost 3 bases, with 12 bases spanning the gap. The CDR3 sequence is 14 residues long. CDR3 residues: CASSPWMGDTEAFF. CDR3 nucleotide sequence: TGTGCCAGCAGCCCATGGATGGGAGACACTGAAGCTTTCTTT. Based on the CDR3 plus reference TRBV3-1 and TRBJ1-1, the full variable domain is DTAVSQTPKYLVTQMGNDKSIKCEQNLGHDTMYWYKQDSKKFLKIMFSYNNKELIINETVPNRFSPKSPDKAHLNLHINSLELGDSAVYFCASSPWMGDTEAFFGQGTRLTVV.

This clonotype has just a few counts. The rearrangement links TRBV6-1 to TRBJ1-2; unclear D gene. V lost 5 bases, J lost 8 bases, and 9 bases lay in between. Germline lookup yields CDR1 MNHNS and CDR2 SASEGT. This CDR3 has 11 residues. CDR3 loop: CASSRTFGYTF. The CDR3 region has the DNA TGTGCCAGCAGTCGGACGTTCGGCTACACCTTC.

The CDR3 DNA is TGTGCCAGCAGTTTGACAGAGGCGAACACTGAAGCTTTCTTT. It codes for CASSLTEANTEAFF. J is TRBJ1-1 and V is TRBV12-3 or TRBV12-4; the D gene is possibly TRBD1 (5 bases). V shed 3 bases and J shed 1 base, with 9 bases lying between them. This CDR3 comprises 14 residues.

This clonotype came up a few times. The J gene is TRBJ2-5, the V gene TRBV5-1; the D is unclear. The CDR3 totals 14 residues. V gave up 0 bases and J gave up 2 bases, with 8 bases separating them. CDR1 SGHRS and CDR2 YFSETQ come from the germline V gene. The CDR3 DNA reads as TGCGCCAGCAGCTTGGTCGGGCAGCAAGAGACCCAGTACTTC. Amino acids: CASSLVGQQETQYF.